This T cell receptor (beta chain) was sequenced during a study of T cell repertoires in aging, cancer and after chemotherapy. Comments on this clonotype: Antigen: not known.

Trimming took 3 bases from V and 1 from J; bases not matched to a gene: 4. This CDR3 region has 16 residues. Broader study findings: In healthy donors, age-related TCR diversity loss mainly reflected lost richness.

TRB rearrangements spanning V, D and J were amplified using mixed TRB-A/B primers. TCRdb re-called the multiplex PCR reads with MiXCR, one entry per CDR3 protein. The sample has around 6,000 distinct CDR3 sequences, around 29% seen once; the top ten hold approximately 30%. The template was genomic DNA from peripheral blood, not RNA. The source material was blood. The gene calls are TRBV12-3 or TRBV12-4 and TRBJ2-3, with 10 nucleotides matching TRBD2. This clonotype was obtained from a human donor with a blood cancer. The CDR3: CASSLGLAGGTDTQYF. The CDR3 region has the DNA TGTGCCAGCAGTTTGGGGCTAGCGGGGGGCACAGATACGCAGTATTTT.